The clone carrying this T cell receptor beta chain was detected only a few times. The antigen remains undetermined. Germline V gene lookup returns CDR1 SGHDN and CDR2 FVKESK. The junction had 2 bases not matched to a gene; V was cut back by 6 bases and J by 0 bases. There are 15 residues in the CDR3. The authors reverse transcribed all of the isolated RNA, so sequencing captured expressed TCRB transcripts. Sequencing was performed with immunoSEQ multiplex PCR; in TCRdb, only in-frame clones are kept and a portion is missing. The sample consists of hundreds of thousands of clones, roughly 16% of them appearing once. The sample belongs to a study of beta chain features in type 1 diabetes. Central memory, naive, regulatory and stem cell-like memory CD4+ cells were sorted by CD45RO/CCR7/CD25/CD127/CD95/CD27. Study observations and caveats: Insertion counts at VDJ junctions were lower in type 1 diabetes patients, who also showed more deletions there. Significant though moderate, a shortening of TCRB CDR3s appeared in all four CD4+ subsets of Type 1 diabetes patients.

The chain is built from TRBV14 and TRBJ2-2; TRBD2 agrees at 9 bases. This sequence originates from a man aged 18 to 35 in good health. Material: naive CD4+ T cells from blood. CDR3 loop: CASRPSGTNTGELFF. In DNA form, the CDR3 reads TGTGCCAGCAGGCCTAGCGGGACGAACACCGGGGAGCTGTTTTTT.